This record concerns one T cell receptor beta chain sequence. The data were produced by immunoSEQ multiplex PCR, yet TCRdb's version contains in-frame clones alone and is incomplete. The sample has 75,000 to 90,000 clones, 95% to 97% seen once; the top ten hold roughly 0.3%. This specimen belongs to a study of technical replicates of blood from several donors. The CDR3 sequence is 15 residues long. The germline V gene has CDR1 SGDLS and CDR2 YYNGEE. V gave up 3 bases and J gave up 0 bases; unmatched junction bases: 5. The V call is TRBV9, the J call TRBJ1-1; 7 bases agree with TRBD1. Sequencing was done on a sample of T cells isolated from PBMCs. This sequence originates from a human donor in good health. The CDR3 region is CASSASTGLNTEAFF. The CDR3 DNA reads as TGTGCCAGCAGCGCATCGACAGGGCTGAACACTGAAGCTTTCTTT. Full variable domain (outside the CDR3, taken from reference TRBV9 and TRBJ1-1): DSGVTQTPKHLITATGQRVTLRCSPRSGDLSVYWYQQSLDQGLQFLIQYYNGEERAKGNILERFSAQQFPDLHSELNLSSLELGDSALYFCASSASTGLNTEAFFGQGTRLTVV.